These T cell receptor beta chains were read from a single sample in a study of control samples from healthy donors and cancer patients. TCRdb's copy holds only in-frame clones and misses some; the assay was immunoSEQ multiplex PCR. The table has about 59,000 clones, 92% seen once. Sequenced: PBMCs. The receptors shown here come from a man aged 35 to 55 with colorectal cancer. Each CDR3 is given with its conserved first and last residue. The order of the fields is D gene, clone size, J gene, V gene, CDR3 DNA, CDR3 protein. D genes are given only for firm matches. Expanded clones are given a class, and other clones once, few, many or no size at all.

d_gene: TRBD1; abundance: .; j_gene: TRBJ2-1; v_gene: TRBV9; CDR3nt: TGTGCCAGCAGCGGCGACTCCGGGACAGGGGCCGAGCAGTTCTTC; CDR3aa: CASSGDSGTGAEQFF
d_gene: .; abundance: .; j_gene: TRBJ2-2; v_gene: TRBV7-2; CDR3nt: TGTGCCAGCAGCTTTAAGGCAGCCTCCGGGGAGCTGTTTTTT; CDR3aa: CASSFKAASGELFF
d_gene: TRBD1; abundance: .; j_gene: TRBJ2-7; v_gene: TRBV3-1/TRBV3-2; CDR3nt: TGTGCCAGCACGCCACGGACAGGCGCCTACGAGCAGTACTTC; CDR3aa: CASTPRTGAYEQYF
d_gene: .; abundance: .; j_gene: TRBJ2-5; v_gene: TRBV7-3; CDR3nt: TGTGCCAGCAGCTTAATGGAGGGTCAAACCCAGTACTTC; CDR3aa: CASSLMEGQTQYF
d_gene: TRBD1; abundance: .; j_gene: TRBJ1-5; v_gene: TRBV6-2/TRBV6-3; CDR3nt: TGTGCCAGCAGTTACCTACAGGGGCATCAGCCCCAGCATTTT; CDR3aa: CASSYLQGHQPQHF
d_gene: .; abundance: .; j_gene: TRBJ2-7; v_gene: TRBV7-8; CDR3nt: TGTGCCAGCAGCTTAGTGCCAGGGTTCTACGAGCAGTACTTC; CDR3aa: CASSLVPGFYEQYF
d_gene: .; abundance: .; j_gene: TRBJ2-7; v_gene: TRBV6-5; CDR3nt: TGTGCCAGCAGTCACCCTCCATGGGACGGCTACGAGCAGTACTTC; CDR3aa: CASSHPPWDGYEQYF
d_gene: .; abundance: once; j_gene: TRBJ2-2; v_gene: TRBV10-2; CDR3nt: TGCGCCAGCAGTGAGTTGGGCCAACCAGCGGCCGGGGAGCTGTTTTTT; CDR3aa: CASSELGQPAAGELFF
d_gene: TRBD2; abundance: .; j_gene: TRBJ2-5; v_gene: TRBV7-9; CDR3nt: TGTGCCAGCAGCTTTTTAGCGGGGGGCCTGGAGACCCAGTACTTC; CDR3aa: CASSFLAGGLETQYF
d_gene: TRBD2; abundance: .; j_gene: TRBJ2-1; v_gene: TRBV4-1; CDR3nt: TGCGCCAGCAGCCAAGTAACGCTAGCGGGGGGGCGGGATGAGCAGTTCTTC; CDR3aa: CASSQVTLAGGRDEQFF
d_gene: .; abundance: .; j_gene: TRBJ2-5; v_gene: TRBV9; CDR3nt: TGTGCCAGCAGCGTACACCTAGGGGACCAAGAGACCCAGTACTTC; CDR3aa: CASSVHLGDQETQYF
d_gene: TRBD2; abundance: .; j_gene: TRBJ2-5; v_gene: TRBV7-8; CDR3nt: TGTGCCAGCAGCGGGCTAGCGGGGAAGGAGACCCAGTACTTC; CDR3aa: CASSGLAGKETQYF
d_gene: .; abundance: .; j_gene: TRBJ1-4; v_gene: TRBV5-1; CDR3nt: TGCGCCAGCAGCACTCTAGGAGGAAATGAAAAACTGTTTTTT; CDR3aa: CASSTLGGNEKLFF
d_gene: .; abundance: few; j_gene: TRBJ2-1; v_gene: TRBV3-1/TRBV3-2; CDR3nt: TGTGCCAGCAGCCAACGGCAGGGTGGGGAGCAGTTCTTC; CDR3aa: CASSQRQGGEQFF
d_gene: .; abundance: .; j_gene: TRBJ2-3; v_gene: TRBV29-1; CDR3nt: TGCAGCGAGGTGGGGTCCACAGATACGCAGTATTTT; CDR3aa: CSEVGSTDTQYF
d_gene: .; abundance: .; j_gene: TRBJ2-5; v_gene: TRBV5-1; CDR3nt: TGCGCCAGCAGCTTGCAGGGAGTCACCCAGTACTTC; CDR3aa: CASSLQGVTQYF
d_gene: TRBD2; abundance: .; j_gene: TRBJ2-1; v_gene: TRBV4-1; CDR3nt: TGCGCCAGCAGCCAAGCCAGTAGCGGGGGAGCCTACAATGAGCAGTTCTTC; CDR3aa: CASSQASSGGAYNEQFF
d_gene: TRBD1; abundance: .; j_gene: TRBJ1-1; v_gene: TRBV5-1; CDR3nt: TGCGCCAGCAGCTTGTCCGCCGGGACAGGTAACACTGAAGCTTTCTTT; CDR3aa: CASSLSAGTGNTEAFF
d_gene: .; abundance: .; j_gene: TRBJ2-1; v_gene: TRBV2; CDR3nt: TGTGCCAGCAGCCCAAGACAGAAAAACAATGAGCAGTTCTTC; CDR3aa: CASSPRQKNNEQFF
d_gene: .; abundance: .; j_gene: TRBJ1-2; v_gene: TRBV20-1; CDR3nt: TGCAGTGCTAGTCACGACAGGAACTATGGCTACACCTTC; CDR3aa: CSASHDRNYGYTF
d_gene: TRBD2; abundance: .; j_gene: TRBJ2-7; v_gene: TRBV3-1/TRBV3-2; CDR3nt: TGTGCCAGCAGCCAAGATCTTCGGGAGCGGGGGGAACCCTACGAGCAGTACTTC; CDR3aa: CASSQDLRERGEPYEQYF
d_gene: .; abundance: .; j_gene: TRBJ1-6; v_gene: TRBV3-1/TRBV3-2; CDR3nt: TGTGCCAGCAGCCACACAGGGTTCTATTCACCCCTCCACTTT; CDR3aa: CASSHTGFYSPLHF
d_gene: .; abundance: .; j_gene: TRBJ1-2; v_gene: TRBV3-1/TRBV3-2; CDR3nt: TGTGCCAGCAGCCAAGGGTCGCAGGTCTATGGCTACACCTTC; CDR3aa: CASSQGSQVYGYTF
d_gene: .; abundance: .; j_gene: TRBJ2-1; v_gene: TRBV11-3; CDR3nt: TGTGCCAGCAGCTTCCGGGACAAAAACAATGAGCAGTTCTTC; CDR3aa: CASSFRDKNNEQFF
d_gene: TRBD2; abundance: .; j_gene: TRBJ2-7; v_gene: TRBV6-2/TRBV6-3; CDR3nt: TGTGCCAGCAGACCTTTAGCGGGGGGAACTTACGAGCAGTACTTC; CDR3aa: CASRPLAGGTYEQYF
d_gene: .; abundance: once; j_gene: TRBJ1-1; v_gene: TRBV12-3/TRBV12-4; CDR3nt: TGTGCCAGCAGCACAAACTTCCCTGAAGCTTTCTTT; CDR3aa: CASSTNFPEAFF
d_gene: TRBD1; abundance: once; j_gene: TRBJ1-5; v_gene: TRBV24-1; CDR3nt: TGTGCCACCAGTGATCCAGGGGGCCGGCAGCCCCAGCATTTT; CDR3aa: CATSDPGGRQPQHF
d_gene: TRBD2; abundance: .; j_gene: TRBJ2-7; v_gene: TRBV6-5; CDR3nt: TGTGCCAGCAGTTACAAAGCGGGGTGGTGGTCCTACGAGCAGTACTTC; CDR3aa: CASSYKAGWWSYEQYF
d_gene: .; abundance: .; j_gene: TRBJ2-7; v_gene: TRBV7-3; CDR3nt: TGTGCCAGCAGCTCCCTCGGGGTAACCTACGAGCAGTACTTC; CDR3aa: CASSSLGVTYEQYF
d_gene: .; abundance: .; j_gene: TRBJ1-3; v_gene: TRBV3-1/TRBV3-2; CDR3nt: TGTGCCAGCAGCCCTTCGGACAGCTCTGGAAACACCATATATTTT; CDR3aa: CASSPSDSSGNTIYF
d_gene: TRBD2; abundance: once; j_gene: TRBJ2-7; v_gene: TRBV4-3; CDR3nt: TGCGCCAGCAGCAGAGAGGTAACTAGCGGGGGTTACGAGCAGTACTTC; CDR3aa: CASSREVTSGGYEQYF
d_gene: TRBD1; abundance: .; j_gene: TRBJ2-2; v_gene: TRBV7-9; CDR3nt: TGTGCCAGCAGCTTTCCCAGGGGGTCGAACACCGGGGAGCTGTTTTTT; CDR3aa: CASSFPRGSNTGELFF
d_gene: .; abundance: .; j_gene: TRBJ1-2; v_gene: TRBV5-5; CDR3nt: TGTGCCAGCAGCTTGGAGAGCTCCGCGAGAGCTAACTATGGCTACACCTTC; CDR3aa: CASSLESSARANYGYTF
d_gene: .; abundance: .; j_gene: TRBJ1-5; v_gene: TRBV19; CDR3nt: TGTGCCAGTAATCCTGATATAGCTCAGCCCCAGCATTTT; CDR3aa: CASNPDIAQPQHF
d_gene: TRBD1; abundance: .; j_gene: TRBJ2-7; v_gene: TRBV2; CDR3nt: TGTGCCAGCAGTATTCAGGGGGCGGCCCTTAACGAGCAGTACTTC; CDR3aa: CASSIQGAALNEQYF
d_gene: TRBD2; abundance: .; j_gene: TRBJ2-5; v_gene: TRBV19; CDR3nt: TGTGCCAGTAGCCTAGCGGGGGGGCAAGAGACCCAGTACTTC; CDR3aa: CASSLAGGQETQYF
d_gene: TRBD1; abundance: .; j_gene: TRBJ1-2; v_gene: TRBV7-9; CDR3nt: TGTGCCAGCAGCTTCTTCAGGGGGCAGGAGGGCTACACCTTC; CDR3aa: CASSFFRGQEGYTF
d_gene: TRBD1; abundance: .; j_gene: TRBJ2-7; v_gene: TRBV7-2; CDR3nt: TGTGCCAGCAGCTTTCAGGGGGCGACGGACGAGCAGTACTTC; CDR3aa: CASSFQGATDEQYF
d_gene: .; abundance: .; j_gene: TRBJ1-6; v_gene: TRBV7-8; CDR3nt: TGTGCCAGCAGCTCCGCGGGGTCAGGCCGGAATTCACCCCTCCACTTT; CDR3aa: CASSSAGSGRNSPLHF
d_gene: .; abundance: .; j_gene: TRBJ2-5; v_gene: TRBV5-1; CDR3nt: TGCGCCAGCACGGCCCTCCCGACGCAAGAGACCCAGTACTTC; CDR3aa: CASTALPTQETQYF
d_gene: .; abundance: once; j_gene: TRBJ1-1; v_gene: TRBV19; CDR3nt: TGTGCCAGTAGTAGCTCAGGGTACGGGAGGGCTTTCTTT; CDR3aa: CASSSSGYGRAFF
d_gene: .; abundance: .; j_gene: TRBJ1-2; v_gene: TRBV3-1/TRBV3-2; CDR3nt: TGTGCCAGCAGCCAAGATGTCGGACAGAACTATGGCTACACCTTC; CDR3aa: CASSQDVGQNYGYTF
d_gene: .; abundance: .; j_gene: TRBJ1-1; v_gene: TRBV19; CDR3nt: TGTGCCAGTAGTACCCTTAGAACGAACACTGAAGCTTTCTTT; CDR3aa: CASSTLRTNTEAFF
d_gene: .; abundance: .; j_gene: TRBJ2-1; v_gene: TRBV19; CDR3nt: TGTGCCAGTAGTATGGTATCATACAATGAGCAGTTCTTC; CDR3aa: CASSMVSYNEQFF
d_gene: .; abundance: .; j_gene: TRBJ1-2; v_gene: TRBV4-2; CDR3nt: TGTGCCAGCAGCCAGGGAGAAGTCGGCTATGGCTACACCTTC; CDR3aa: CASSQGEVGYGYTF
d_gene: .; abundance: .; j_gene: TRBJ2-5; v_gene: TRBV4-1; CDR3nt: TGCGCCAGCAGCCAAGATAGGGGAGGCTACCAAGAGACCCAGTACTTC; CDR3aa: CASSQDRGGYQETQYF
d_gene: .; abundance: .; j_gene: TRBJ1-2; v_gene: TRBV5-6; CDR3nt: TGTGCCAGCAGCTTGTTGGGATCGGGCTATGGCTACACCTTC; CDR3aa: CASSLLGSGYGYTF
d_gene: TRBD1; abundance: .; j_gene: TRBJ2-5; v_gene: TRBV2; CDR3nt: TGTGCCAGCAATCCGACAGGGCTGGGGAAGACCCAGTACTTC; CDR3aa: CASNPTGLGKTQYF
d_gene: .; abundance: .; j_gene: TRBJ2-7; v_gene: TRBV4-1; CDR3nt: TGCGCCAGCAGCCAAGAGATTTACGGGACAAGTTACGAGCAGTACTTC; CDR3aa: CASSQEIYGTSYEQYF
d_gene: .; abundance: once; j_gene: TRBJ2-1; v_gene: TRBV10-2; CDR3nt: TGCGCCAGCAGAGAGTCAGCGGGTAATGAGCAGTTCTTC; CDR3aa: CASRESAGNEQFF
d_gene: .; abundance: .; j_gene: TRBJ1-1; v_gene: TRBV3-1/TRBV3-2; CDR3nt: TGTGCCAGCAGCCAATATCCCGCAGGGCGAGGCACTGAAGCTTTCTTT; CDR3aa: CASSQYPAGRGTEAFF
d_gene: TRBD1; abundance: .; j_gene: TRBJ1-2; v_gene: TRBV19; CDR3nt: TGTGCCAGTAGTATAGAAGGGACAGGGGCGAACTATGGCTACACCTTC; CDR3aa: CASSIEGTGANYGYTF
d_gene: TRBD2; abundance: once; j_gene: TRBJ2-7; v_gene: TRBV9; CDR3nt: TGTGCCAGCAGCGTAGCTGTGGCGGGGGATATTTACGAGCAGTACTTC; CDR3aa: CASSVAVAGDIYEQYF
d_gene: .; abundance: .; j_gene: TRBJ2-5; v_gene: TRBV12-2; CDR3nt: TGTGCAAGTCGCTTGACAGGGAACCAAGAGACCCAGTACTTC; CDR3aa: CASRLTGNQETQYF
d_gene: .; abundance: .; j_gene: TRBJ1-2; v_gene: TRBV3-1/TRBV3-2; CDR3nt: TGTGCCAGCAGCCGTTCAGGACAATACGGCTACACCTTC; CDR3aa: CASSRSGQYGYTF